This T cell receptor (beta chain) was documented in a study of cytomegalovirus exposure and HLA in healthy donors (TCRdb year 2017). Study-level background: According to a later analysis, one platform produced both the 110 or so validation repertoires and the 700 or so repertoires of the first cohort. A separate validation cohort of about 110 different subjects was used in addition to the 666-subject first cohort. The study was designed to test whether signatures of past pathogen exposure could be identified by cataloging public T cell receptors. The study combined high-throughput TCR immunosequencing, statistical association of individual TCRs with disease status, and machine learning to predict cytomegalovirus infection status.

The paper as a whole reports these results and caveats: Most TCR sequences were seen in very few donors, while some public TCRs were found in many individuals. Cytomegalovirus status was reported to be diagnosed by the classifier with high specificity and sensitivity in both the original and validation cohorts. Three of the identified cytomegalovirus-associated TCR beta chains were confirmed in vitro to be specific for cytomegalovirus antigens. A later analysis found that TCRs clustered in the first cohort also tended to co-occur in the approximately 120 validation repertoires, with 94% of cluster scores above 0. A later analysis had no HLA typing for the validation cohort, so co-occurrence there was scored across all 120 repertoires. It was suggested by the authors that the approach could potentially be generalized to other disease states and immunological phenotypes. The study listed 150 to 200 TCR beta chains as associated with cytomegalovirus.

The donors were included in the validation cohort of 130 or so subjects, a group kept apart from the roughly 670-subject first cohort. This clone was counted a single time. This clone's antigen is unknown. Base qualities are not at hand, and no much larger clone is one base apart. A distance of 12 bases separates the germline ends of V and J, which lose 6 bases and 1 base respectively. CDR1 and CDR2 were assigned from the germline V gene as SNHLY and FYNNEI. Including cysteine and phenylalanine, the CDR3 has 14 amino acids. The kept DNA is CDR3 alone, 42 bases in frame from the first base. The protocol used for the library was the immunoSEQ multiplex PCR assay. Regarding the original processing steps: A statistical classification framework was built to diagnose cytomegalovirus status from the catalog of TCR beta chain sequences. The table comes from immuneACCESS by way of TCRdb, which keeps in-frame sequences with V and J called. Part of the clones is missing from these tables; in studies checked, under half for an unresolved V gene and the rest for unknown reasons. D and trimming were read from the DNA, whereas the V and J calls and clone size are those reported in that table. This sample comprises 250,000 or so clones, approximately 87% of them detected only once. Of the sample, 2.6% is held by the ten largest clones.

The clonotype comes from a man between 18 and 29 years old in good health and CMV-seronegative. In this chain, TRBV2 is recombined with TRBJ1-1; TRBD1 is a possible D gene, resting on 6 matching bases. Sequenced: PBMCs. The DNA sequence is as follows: TGTGCCAGCAGGGTCAGGGGCCGGAACACTGAAGCTTTCTTT. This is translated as CASRVRGRNTEAFF.